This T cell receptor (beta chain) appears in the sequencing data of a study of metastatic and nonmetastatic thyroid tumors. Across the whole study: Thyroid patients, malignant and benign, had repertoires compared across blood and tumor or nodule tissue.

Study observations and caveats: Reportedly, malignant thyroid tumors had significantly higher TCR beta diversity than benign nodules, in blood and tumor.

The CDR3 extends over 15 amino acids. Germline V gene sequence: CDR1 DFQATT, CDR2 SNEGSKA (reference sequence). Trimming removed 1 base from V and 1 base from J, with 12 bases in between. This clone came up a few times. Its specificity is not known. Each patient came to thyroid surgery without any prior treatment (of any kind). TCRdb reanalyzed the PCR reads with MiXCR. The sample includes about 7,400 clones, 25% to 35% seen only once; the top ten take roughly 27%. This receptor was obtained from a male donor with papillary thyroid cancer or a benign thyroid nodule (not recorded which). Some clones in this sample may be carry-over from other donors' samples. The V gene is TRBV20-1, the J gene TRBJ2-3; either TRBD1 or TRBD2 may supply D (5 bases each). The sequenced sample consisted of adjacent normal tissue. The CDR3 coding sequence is TGCAGTGCTAGAGGGGGGTATTGGGGCACAGATACGCAGTATTTT. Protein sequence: CSARGGYWGTDTQYF.